One and the same sample provided the 21 T cell receptor beta chains below, sequenced in a study of cytomegalovirus exposure and HLA in healthy donors. Researchers ran the PCR with 60 Vbeta and 13 Jbeta primers. Produced via immunoSEQ multiplex PCR; TCRdb's table is partial and in-frame only. The data contain 60,000 to 70,000 clones, approximately 71% of them singletons. Sequencing input: PBMCs. These receptors all stem from a middle-aged woman in good health and CMV-seropositive.

The gene calls are TRBV6-1 and TRBJ1-1, with D possibly TRBD1 on 6 matching bases. CDR1 is MNHNS, CDR2 SASEGT, per germline. Trimming took 6 bases from V and 11 from J, leaving 19 bases between them. The CDR3 has 13 residues. CDR3 region: CASRVQGQVSAFF. As DNA, the CDR3 is TGTGCCAGCAGGGTACAGGGACAAGTCTCGGCTTTCTTT.

This sequence joins TRBV5-1 and TRBJ2-1; 8 bases align to TRBD2. V shed 1 base, J shed 5 bases, and the junction held 5 bases outside the gene matches. The CDR3 contains 15 residues. CDR1 is SGHRS and CDR2 is YFSETQ in the germline V gene. DNA for the CDR3: TGCGCCAGCAGCTTGAATATGCGGGGGGACAATGAGCAGTTCTTC. Amino acids: CASSLNMRGDNEQFF.

The V call is TRBV9, the J call TRBJ2-3; TRBD1 matches at 8 bases. Germline CDR1 is SGDLS and CDR2 is YYNGEE. The CDR3 covers 15 residues. J gave up 0 bases and V 4 bases, and 4 bases lay outside the gene matches. CDR3 in amino acids: CASSPGQGSTDTQYF. The CDR3 DNA reads TGTGCCAGCAGCCCAGGACAGGGTAGCACAGATACGCAGTATTTT. Drawing the rest from reference TRBV9 and TRBJ2-3, the complete variable domain is DSGVTQTPKHLITATGQRVTLRCSPRSGDLSVYWYQQSLDQGLQFLIQYYNGEERAKGNILERFSAQQFPDLHSELNLSSLELGDSALYFCASSPGQGSTDTQYFGPGTRLTVL.

The rearrangement joins TRBV7-2 to TRBJ2-1, with no clear D. The germline V and J ends were trimmed by 0 bases and 5 bases, with 8 bases remaining between them. Germline CDR1 and CDR2: SGHTA and FQGNSA. The CDR3 sequence is 14 residues long. CDR3 nucleotide sequence: TGTGCCAGCAGCTTAGCCCTCAGCGACAATGAGCAGTTCTTC. Translation gives CASSLALSDNEQFF.

The rearrangement joins TRBV5-1 to TRBJ2-3, with D uncertain. V lost 1 base, J lost 6 bases, and 12 bases lay in between. In germline, CDR1 is SGHRS, CDR2 YFSETQ. This CDR3 region has 14 residues. The CDR3 DNA reads TGCGCCAGCAGCTTGTATGGAACAGCCGATACGCAGTATTTT. Translation: CASSLYGTADTQYF.

This chain uses TRBV15 with TRBJ2-7; no clear D gene. Deletions cut 0 bases from V and 5 bases from J, with 11 bases between. Germline V gene lookup returns CDR1 LNHNV and CDR2 YYDKDF (reference sequence). The CDR3 spans 14 residues. The CDR3 sequence: CATSRDHGEDEQYF. The CDR3 DNA sequence: TGTGCCACCAGCAGAGATCACGGTGAGGACGAGCAGTACTTC.

The chain links TRBV5-1 to TRBJ1-1; possibly TRBD1 for D (5 bases). Germline V gene lookup returns CDR1 SGHRS and CDR2 YFSETQ. V lost 3 bases and J 8 bases, leaving 14 bases between the germline ends. This CDR3 spans 13 amino acids. The CDR3 nucleotides read TGCGCCAGCAGCTGGGGGACTTCTGCGGAAGCTTTCTTT. The encoded protein is CASSWGTSAEAFF. Variable domain in full (rest from reference TRBV5-1 and TRBJ1-1): KAGVTQTPRYLIKTRGQQVTLSCSPISGHRSVSWYQQTPGQGLQFLFEYFSETQRNKGNFPGRFSGRQFSNSRSEMNVSTLELGDSALYLCASSWGTSAEAFFGQGTRLTVV.

The chain couples TRBV27 to TRBJ2-7; 14 nucleotides align to TRBD2. V was pared by 7 bases and J by 5 bases, with 1 base of the junction left unmatched. Germline CDR1 is MNHEY and CDR2 is SMNVEV (reference sequence). The CDR3 is 13 residues long. CDR3 residues: CASKGLAGDEQYF. CDR3 DNA sequence: TGTGCCAGCAAGGGACTAGCGGGGGACGAGCAGTACTTC.

The chain has TRBV5-1 and TRBJ2-5; 10 bases are a match to TRBD1. V shed 0 bases and J 2 bases; nucleotides not matched to a gene: 1. The germline V gene encodes CDR1 SGHRS and CDR2 YFSETQ. This CDR3 has 15 residues. The CDR3 coding sequence is TGCGCCAGCAGCTTGGGGACAGGGGGGCAAGAGACCCAGTACTTC. This translates into CASSLGTGGQETQYF. The whole variable domain, filled in from reference TRBV5-1 and TRBJ2-5, reads KAGVTQTPRYLIKTRGQQVTLSCSPISGHRSVSWYQQTPGQGLQFLFEYFSETQRNKGNFPGRFSGRQFSNSRSEMNVSTLELGDSALYLCASSLGTGGQETQYFGPGTRLLVL.

This clone was counted only a few times. The V gene is TRBV15, the J gene TRBJ1-1; no clear D gene. There are 14 residues in the CDR3. Germline lookup yields CDR1 LNHNV and CDR2 YYDKDF (reference sequence). The germline V and J ends were trimmed by 3 bases and 5 bases, with 13 bases remaining between them. CDR3 DNA: TGTGCCACCAGCAGGGGCCCCTCGGCGACTGAAGCTTTCTTT. This translates into CATSRGPSATEAFF.

This clone was observed once. Germline and junction disagree at one end, which may indicate a read error. This chain uses TRBV14 with TRBJ2-7; the match to TRBD2 covers 7 bases. Germline V gene data show CDR1 as SGHDN and CDR2 as FVKESK. CDR3 length: 16 amino acids. CDR3 sequence: CASSYFTGTNSYGQYF. CDR3 in DNA: TGTGCCAGCAGCTATTTTACCGGGACTAACTCCTACGGGCAGTACTTC. Using reference TRBV14 and TRBJ2-7 for the parts outside the CDR3, the full variable domain is EAGVTQFPSHSVIEKGQTVTLRCDPISGHDNLYWYRRVMGKEIKFLLHFVKESKQDESGMPNNRFLAERTGGTYSTLKVQPAELEDSGVYFCASSYFTGTNSYGQYFGPGTRLTVT.

The rearrangement links TRBV5-1 to TRBJ2-4; the match to TRBD1 covers 9 bases. The CDR3 has 18 residues. Losses at the gene ends were 4 bases for V and 8 bases for J; bases not matched to a gene: 19. The germline gives CDR1 SGHRS, CDR2 YFSETQ. In nucleotides, the CDR3 is TGCGCCAGCAGCCCCGGAGGTGGGACAGGGTCGGTGCGGGACATTCAGTACTTC. It specifies CASSPGGGTGSVRDIQYF.

This chain connects TRBV29-1 to TRBJ2-7, with TRBD1 identical over 7 bases. CDR1 SQVTM and CDR2 ANQGSEA come from the germline V gene. The CDR3 is 13 amino acids. The trim removed 7 bases at V and 0 bases at J, leaving 6 bases unmatched. The CDR3 sequence is CSATRGLSYEQYF. DNA for the CDR3: TGCAGCGCTACTAGGGGGCTCTCCTACGAGCAGTACTTC.

This clone was counted a single time. This rearrangement joins TRBV6-1 to TRBJ1-1; the D gene is possibly TRBD1 (5 bases). Trimming removed 8 bases at V and 7 bases at J, with 17 bases between. The CDR3 covers 13 residues. Germline CDR1 and CDR2: MNHNS and SASEGT. This CDR3 is CASVGEVDSEAFF. Written as DNA, the CDR3 is TGTGCCAGCGTGGGGGAGGTTGACAGTGAAGCTTTCTTT.

The rearrangement uses TRBV7-2 and TRBJ2-7; D uncertain. Germline assignment: CDR1 SGHTA and CDR2 FQGNSA. Trimming cost V 3 bases and J 2 bases, with 14 bases left between them. The CDR3 sequence is 15 residues long. In nucleotides, the CDR3 is TGTGCCAGCAGCTTTACAGCCAACAAAGCCTACGAGCAGTACTTC. This codes for CASSFTANKAYEQYF.

V gene TRBV9 combines with J gene TRBJ2-7; 8 bases agree with TRBD2. With 0 bases clipped from V and 5 bases from J, the junction kept 4 bases outside the gene matches. Germline V CDR1 and CDR2: SGDLS, YYNGEE. The CDR3 spans 14 residues. The CDR3: CASSVAGGPDEQYF. CDR3 coding DNA: TGTGCCAGCAGCGTAGCGGGGGGGCCTGACGAGCAGTACTTC. The whole variable domain, remainder taken from reference TRBV9 and TRBJ2-7, is DSGVTQTPKHLITATGQRVTLRCSPRSGDLSVYWYQQSLDQGLQFLIQYYNGEERAKGNILERFSAQQFPDLHSELNLSSLELGDSALYFCASSVAGGPDEQYFGPGTRLTVT.

The chain employs TRBV5-4 and TRBJ2-7; 7 nucleotides agree with TRBD1. This CDR3 is 15 amino acids long. J lost 2 bases, V lost 0 bases, and 5 bases had no gene match. The germline V gene encodes CDR1 SGHNT and CDR2 YYREEE (reference sequence). CDR3 DNA: TGTGCCAGCAGCTTGGCCGGGACAGCTACCTACGAGCAGTACTTC. It yields the protein CASSLAGTATYEQYF.

DNA of the CDR3: TGTGCCAGCAGCCAGGGACAGCAAAATTCACCCCTCCACTTT. It translates to CASSQGQQNSPLHF. V is TRBV7-9 and J is TRBJ1-6; 7 bases match TRBD1. Germline values: CDR1 SEHNR, CDR2 FQNEAQ (reference sequence). The CDR3 loop spans 14 amino acids. V lost 5 bases and J lost 7; bases outside the gene matches: 5. Based on the CDR3 plus reference TRBV7-9 and TRBJ1-6, the full variable domain is DTGVSQNPRHKITKRGQNVTFRCDPISEHNRLYWYRQTLGQGPEFLTYFQNEAQLEKSRLLSDRFSAERPKGSFSTLEIQRTEQGDSAMYLCASSQGQQNSPLHFGNGTRLTVT.

V usage is TRBV9 and J usage is TRBJ1-3, with 7 bases fitting TRBD1. Trimming removed 1 base from V and 3 bases from J; junction bases left unmatched: 10. The CDR3 spans 17 residues. Germline CDR1 and CDR2: SGDLS and YYNGEE. CDR3 loop: CASSVTMQGVFGNTIYF. The CDR3 nucleotides read TGTGCCAGCAGCGTAACCATGCAGGGGGTATTTGGAAACACCATATATTTT.

The chain links TRBV27 to TRBJ2-7, with 8 bases matching TRBD1. Germline V CDR1 and CDR2: MNHEY, SMNVEV (reference sequence). There are 13 residues in the CDR3. The ends lost 3 bases at V and 7 bases at J; junction bases unmatched: 5. The CDR3, as DNA: TGTGCCAGCAGTTTGAGGACAGGGAAGGAGCAGTACTTC. This codes for CASSLRTGKEQYF.

The V and J genes are TRBV10-1 and TRBJ2-2, with D maybe TRBD1 (5 bases). Germline CDR1 WNHNN, CDR2 SYGVQD (reference sequence). Trimming shortened V by 2 bases and J by 0 bases, and 7 bases separated the two germline ends. CDR3 length: 15 residues. The CDR3, as DNA: TGCGCCAGCAGTGAGGCCAGGGCGAACACCGGGGAGCTGTTTTTT. It specifies CASSEARANTGELFF.